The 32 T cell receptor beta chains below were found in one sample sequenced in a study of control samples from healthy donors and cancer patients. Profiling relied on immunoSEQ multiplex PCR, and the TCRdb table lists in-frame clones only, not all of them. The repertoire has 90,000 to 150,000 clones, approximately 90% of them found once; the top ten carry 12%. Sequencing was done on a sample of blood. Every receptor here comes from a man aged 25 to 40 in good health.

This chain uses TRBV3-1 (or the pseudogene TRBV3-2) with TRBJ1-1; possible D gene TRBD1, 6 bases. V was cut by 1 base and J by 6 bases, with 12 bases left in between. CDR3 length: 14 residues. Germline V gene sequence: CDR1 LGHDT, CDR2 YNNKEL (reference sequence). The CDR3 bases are TGTGCCAGCAGCCAAGGACCAGGGGCATCTGAAGCTTTCTTT. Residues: CASSQGPGASEAFF.

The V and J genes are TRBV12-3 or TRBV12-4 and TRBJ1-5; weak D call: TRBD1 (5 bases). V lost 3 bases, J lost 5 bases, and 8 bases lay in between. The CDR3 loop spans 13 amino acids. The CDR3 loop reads CASSLMGDQPQHF. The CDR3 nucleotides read TGTGCCAGCAGTTTGATGGGGGATCAGCCCCAGCATTTT.

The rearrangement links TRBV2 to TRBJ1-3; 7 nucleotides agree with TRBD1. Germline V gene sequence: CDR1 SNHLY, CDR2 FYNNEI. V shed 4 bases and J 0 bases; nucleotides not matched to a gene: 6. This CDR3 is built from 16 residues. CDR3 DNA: TGTGCCAGCAGTGGACCTGGGACAGTCTCTGGAAACACCATATATTTT. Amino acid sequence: CASSGPGTVSGNTIYF.

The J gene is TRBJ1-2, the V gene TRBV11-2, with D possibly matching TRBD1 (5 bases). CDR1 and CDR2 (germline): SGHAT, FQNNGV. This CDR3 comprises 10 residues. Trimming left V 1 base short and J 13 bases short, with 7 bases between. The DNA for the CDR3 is TGTGCCAGCAGCTTAGCGGGGCCCACCTTC. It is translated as CASSLAGPTF.

This chain's CDR3 is CASSPTRGDTGELFF. The CDR3 DNA follows: TGTGCCAGCAGCCCGACCCGGGGGGACACCGGGGAGCTGTTTTTT. The chain carries TRBV7-9 and TRBJ2-2; 7 nucleotides agree with TRBD2. The junction had 6 bases not matched to a gene; V was cut back by 5 bases and J by 3 bases. The V gene's germline CDR1 is SEHNR and CDR2 FQNEAQ (reference sequence). The CDR3 totals 15 residues.

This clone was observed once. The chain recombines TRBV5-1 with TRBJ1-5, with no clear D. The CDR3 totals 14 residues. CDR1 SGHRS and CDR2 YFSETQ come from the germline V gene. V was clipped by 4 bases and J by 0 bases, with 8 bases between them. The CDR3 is CASSPGGSNQPQHF. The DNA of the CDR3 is TGCGCCAGCAGCCCGGGTGGTAGCAATCAGCCCCAGCATTTT. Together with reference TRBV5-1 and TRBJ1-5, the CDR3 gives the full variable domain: KAGVTQTPRYLIKTRGQQVTLSCSPISGHRSVSWYQQTPGQGLQFLFEYFSETQRNKGNFPGRFSGRQFSNSRSEMNVSTLELGDSALYLCASSPGGSNQPQHFGDGTRLSIL.

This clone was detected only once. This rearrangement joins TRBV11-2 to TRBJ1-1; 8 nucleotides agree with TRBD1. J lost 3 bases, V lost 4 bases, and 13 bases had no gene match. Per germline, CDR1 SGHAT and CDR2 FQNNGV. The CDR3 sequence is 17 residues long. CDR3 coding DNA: TGTGCCAGCAGCTACCCACGACAGGGGAGGGTGCACACTGAAGCTTTCTTT. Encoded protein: CASSYPRQGRVHTEAFF.

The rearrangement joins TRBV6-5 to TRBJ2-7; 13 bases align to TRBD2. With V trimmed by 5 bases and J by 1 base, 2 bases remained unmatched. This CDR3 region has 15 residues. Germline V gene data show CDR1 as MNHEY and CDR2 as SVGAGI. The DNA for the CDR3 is TGTGCCAGCAGTCCACTAGCGGGGGGGTCCTACGAGCAGTACGTC. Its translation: CASSPLAGGSYEQYV.

The CDR3 loop reads CASSGTGYTEAFF. Written as DNA, the CDR3 is TGCGCCAGCAGCGGCACAGGGTACACTGAAGCTTTCTTT. V is TRBV5-1 and J is TRBJ1-1; D may be TRBD1 (6 bases). The germline gives CDR1 SGHRS, CDR2 YFSETQ. The CDR3 consists of 13 residues. V was trimmed by 4 bases and J by 3 bases, leaving 10 bases between them.

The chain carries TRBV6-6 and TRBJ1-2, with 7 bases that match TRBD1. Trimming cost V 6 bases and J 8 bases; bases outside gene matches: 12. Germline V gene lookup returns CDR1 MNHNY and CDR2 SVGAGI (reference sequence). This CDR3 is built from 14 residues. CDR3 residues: CASSPDRDEGGYTF. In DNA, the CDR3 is TGTGCCAGCAGCCCCGACAGGGACGAAGGCGGCTACACCTTC.

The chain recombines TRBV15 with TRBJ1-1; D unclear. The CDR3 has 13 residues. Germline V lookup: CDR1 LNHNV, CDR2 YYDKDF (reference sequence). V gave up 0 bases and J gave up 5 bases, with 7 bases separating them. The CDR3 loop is CATSRDLGTEAFF. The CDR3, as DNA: TGTGCCACCAGCAGAGATTTGGGAACTGAAGCTTTCTTT.

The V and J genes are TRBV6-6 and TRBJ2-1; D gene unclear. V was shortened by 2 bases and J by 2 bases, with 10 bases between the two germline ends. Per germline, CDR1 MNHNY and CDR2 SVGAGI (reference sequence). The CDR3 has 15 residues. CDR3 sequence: CASSYDSRAYNEQFF. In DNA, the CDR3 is TGTGCCAGCAGTTACGACTCCAGAGCCTACAATGAGCAGTTCTTC.

The CDR3 nucleotides read TGTGCCTGGAGTGTAGGAGTGGGATTTTCACCCCTCCACTTT. Protein sequence: CAWSVGVGFSPLHF. The chain combines TRBV30 with TRBJ1-6; no clear D. V lost 0 bases to trimming and J lost 9 bases, with 12 bases between them. This CDR3 spans 14 amino acids. CDR1 is GTSNPN, CDR2 SVGIG, per germline (reference sequence).

The CDR3 sequence: CASSIVRGVTDTQYF. The CDR3 DNA reads TGTGCCAGTAGTATCGTCCGCGGAGTAACAGATACGCAGTATTTT. The rearrangement links TRBV19 to TRBJ2-3; the D is unclear. The germline V gene encodes CDR1 LNHDA and CDR2 SQIVND (reference sequence). The CDR3 sequence is 15 residues long. V was shortened by 3 bases and J by 3 bases, with 13 bases between the two germline ends.

The CDR3 reads CSVELSGGAQDTQYF. CDR3 coding DNA: TGCAGCGTTGAACTATCAGGGGGGGCTCAAGATACGCAGTATTTT. The V and J genes are TRBV29-1 and TRBJ2-3, with D perhaps given as TRBD1 or TRBD2 (7 bases each). Trimming removed 2 bases at V and 5 bases at J, with 17 bases between. Germline V lookup: CDR1 SQVTM, CDR2 ANQGSEA. The CDR3 spans 15 residues.

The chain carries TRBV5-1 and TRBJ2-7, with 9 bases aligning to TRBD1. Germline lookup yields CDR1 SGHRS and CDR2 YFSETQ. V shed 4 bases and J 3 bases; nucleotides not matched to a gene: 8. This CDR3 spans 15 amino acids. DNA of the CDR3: TGCGCCAGCAGCCTCACAGGGGGCCTAGACTACGAGCAGTACTTC. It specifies CASSLTGGLDYEQYF.

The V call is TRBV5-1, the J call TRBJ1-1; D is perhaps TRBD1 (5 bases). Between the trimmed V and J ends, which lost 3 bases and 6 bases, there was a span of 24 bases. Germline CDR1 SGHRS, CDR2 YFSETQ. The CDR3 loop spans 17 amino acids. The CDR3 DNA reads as TGCGCCAGCAGCTCGGACTTAGAGTGGACCCTGGGGGCTGAAGCTTTCTTT. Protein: CASSSDLEWTLGAEAFF.

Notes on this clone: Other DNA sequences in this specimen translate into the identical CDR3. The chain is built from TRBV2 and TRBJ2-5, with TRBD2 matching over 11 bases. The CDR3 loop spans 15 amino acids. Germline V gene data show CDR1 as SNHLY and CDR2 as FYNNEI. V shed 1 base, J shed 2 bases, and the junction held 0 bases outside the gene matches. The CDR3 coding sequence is TGTGCCAGCAGTGAAGGACTAGCGGGGCAAGAGACCCAGTACTTC. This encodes CASSEGLAGQETQYF.

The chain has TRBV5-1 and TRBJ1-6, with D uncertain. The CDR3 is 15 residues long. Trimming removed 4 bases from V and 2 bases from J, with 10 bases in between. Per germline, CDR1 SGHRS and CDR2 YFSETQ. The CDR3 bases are TGCGCCAGCAGCCCTGGATCTACCTATAATTCACCCCTCCACTTT. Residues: CASSPGSTYNSPLHF.

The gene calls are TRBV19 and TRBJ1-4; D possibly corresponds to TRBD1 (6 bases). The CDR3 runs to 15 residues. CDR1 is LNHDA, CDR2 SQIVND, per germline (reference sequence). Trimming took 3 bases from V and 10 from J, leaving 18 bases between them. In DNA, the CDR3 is TGTGCCAGTAGTATTGGGGGCGGCGGTAGGGGAAAACTGTTTTTT. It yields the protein CASSIGGGGRGKLFF.

This CDR3 reads CASSLQQGTGNTIYF. The DNA of the CDR3 is TGCGCCAGCAGCTTACAACAGGGTACCGGCAACACCATATATTTT. The chain employs TRBV5-1 and TRBJ1-3; D perhaps matches TRBD1 (6 bases). V shed 2 bases and J shed 7 bases, with 16 bases lying between them. The CDR3 contains 15 residues. Germline values: CDR1 SGHRS, CDR2 YFSETQ.

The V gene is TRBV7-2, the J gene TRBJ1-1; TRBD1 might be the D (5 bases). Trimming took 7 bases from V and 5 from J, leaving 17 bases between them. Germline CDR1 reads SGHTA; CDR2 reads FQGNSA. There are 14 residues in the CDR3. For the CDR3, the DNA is TGTGCCAGCACCGCGATCGGGAGGGGTACTGAAGCTTTCTTT. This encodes CASTAIGRGTEAFF.

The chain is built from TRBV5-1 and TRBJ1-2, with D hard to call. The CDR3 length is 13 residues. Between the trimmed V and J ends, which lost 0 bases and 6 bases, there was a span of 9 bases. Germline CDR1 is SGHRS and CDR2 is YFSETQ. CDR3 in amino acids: CASSLAGSDGYTF. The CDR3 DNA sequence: TGCGCCAGCAGCTTGGCGGGGTCGGATGGCTACACCTTC.

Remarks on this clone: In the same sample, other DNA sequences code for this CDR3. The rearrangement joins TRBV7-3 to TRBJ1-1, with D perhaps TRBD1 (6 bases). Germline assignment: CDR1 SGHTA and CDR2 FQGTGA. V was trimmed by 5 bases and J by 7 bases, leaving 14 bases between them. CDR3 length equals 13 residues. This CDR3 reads CASSQSTGSEAFF. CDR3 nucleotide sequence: TGTGCCAGCAGCCAATCGACAGGAAGTGAAGCTTTCTTT.

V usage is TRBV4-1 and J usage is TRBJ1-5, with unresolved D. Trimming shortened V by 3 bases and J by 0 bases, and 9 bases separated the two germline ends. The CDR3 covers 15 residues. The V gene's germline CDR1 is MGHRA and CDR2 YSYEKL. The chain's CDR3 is CASSHTTGSNQPQHF. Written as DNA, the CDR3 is TGCGCCAGCAGCCACACTACGGGTAGCAATCAGCCCCAGCATTTT.

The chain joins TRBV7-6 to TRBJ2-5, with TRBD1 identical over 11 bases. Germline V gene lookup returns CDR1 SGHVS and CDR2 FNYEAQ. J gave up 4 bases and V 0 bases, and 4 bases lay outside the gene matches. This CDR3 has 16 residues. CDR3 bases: TGTGCCAGCAGCTTAGCGTGGGACAGGGGGGGAGAGACCCAGTACTTC. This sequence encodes CASSLAWDRGGETQYF.

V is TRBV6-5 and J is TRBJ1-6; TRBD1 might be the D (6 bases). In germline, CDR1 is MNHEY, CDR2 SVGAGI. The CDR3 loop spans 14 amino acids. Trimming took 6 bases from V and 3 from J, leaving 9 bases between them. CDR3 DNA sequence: TGTGCCAGCAGGACAGGCCACTATAATTCACCCCTCCACTTT. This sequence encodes CASRTGHYNSPLHF.

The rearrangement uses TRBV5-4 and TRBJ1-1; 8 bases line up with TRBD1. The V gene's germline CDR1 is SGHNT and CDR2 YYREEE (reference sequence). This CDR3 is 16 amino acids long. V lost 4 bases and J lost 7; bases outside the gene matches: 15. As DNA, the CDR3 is TGTGCCAGCAGCCGTGGGACAGGTCTAACCGGGAGTGAAGCTTTCTTT. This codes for CASSRGTGLTGSEAFF.

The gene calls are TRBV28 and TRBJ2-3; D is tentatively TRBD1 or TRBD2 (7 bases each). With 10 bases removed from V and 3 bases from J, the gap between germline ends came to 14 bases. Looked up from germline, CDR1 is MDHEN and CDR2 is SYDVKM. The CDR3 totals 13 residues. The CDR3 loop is CAMSRGGTDTQYF. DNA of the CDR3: TGTGCCATGAGCAGGGGGGGAACAGATACGCAGTATTTT.

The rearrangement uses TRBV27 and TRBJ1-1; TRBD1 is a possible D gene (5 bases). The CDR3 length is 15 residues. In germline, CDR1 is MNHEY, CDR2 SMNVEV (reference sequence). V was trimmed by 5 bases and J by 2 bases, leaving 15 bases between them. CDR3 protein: CASSPSGGRNTEAFF. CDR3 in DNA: TGTGCCAGCAGTCCCTCTGGGGGGAGAAACACTGAAGCTTTCTTT.

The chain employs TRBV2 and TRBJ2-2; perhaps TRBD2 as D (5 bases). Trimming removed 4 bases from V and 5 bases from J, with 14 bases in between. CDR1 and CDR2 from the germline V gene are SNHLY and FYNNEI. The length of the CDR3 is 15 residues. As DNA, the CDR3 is TGTGCCAGCAGTGTTTCGGCGGGTGTGACCGGGGAGCTGTTTTTT. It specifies CASSVSAGVTGELFF.

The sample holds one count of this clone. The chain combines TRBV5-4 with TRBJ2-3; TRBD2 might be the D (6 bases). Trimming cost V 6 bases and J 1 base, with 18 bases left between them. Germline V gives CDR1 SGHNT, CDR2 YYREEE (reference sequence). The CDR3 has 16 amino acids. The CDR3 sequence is CASTPQQGEGTDTQYF. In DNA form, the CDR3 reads TGTGCCAGCACCCCCCAGCAAGGGGAGGGCACAGATACGCAGTATTTT.